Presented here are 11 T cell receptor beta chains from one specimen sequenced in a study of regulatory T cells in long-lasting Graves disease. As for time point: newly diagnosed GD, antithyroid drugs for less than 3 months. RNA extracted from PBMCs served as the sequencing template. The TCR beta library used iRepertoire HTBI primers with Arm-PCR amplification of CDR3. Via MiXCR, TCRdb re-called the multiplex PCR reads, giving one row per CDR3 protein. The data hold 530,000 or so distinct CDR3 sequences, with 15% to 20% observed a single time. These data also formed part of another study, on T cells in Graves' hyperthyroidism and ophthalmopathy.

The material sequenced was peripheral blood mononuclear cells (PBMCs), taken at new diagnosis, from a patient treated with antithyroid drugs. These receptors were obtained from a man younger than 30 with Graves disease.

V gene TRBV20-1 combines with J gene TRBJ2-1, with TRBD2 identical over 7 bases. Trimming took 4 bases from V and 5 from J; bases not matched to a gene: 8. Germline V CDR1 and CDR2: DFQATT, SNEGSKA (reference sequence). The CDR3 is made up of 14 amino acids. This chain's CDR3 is CSAIGGSRDNEQFF. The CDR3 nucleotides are TGCAGTGCTATCGGCGGGAGCAGGGACAATGAGCAGTTCTTC.

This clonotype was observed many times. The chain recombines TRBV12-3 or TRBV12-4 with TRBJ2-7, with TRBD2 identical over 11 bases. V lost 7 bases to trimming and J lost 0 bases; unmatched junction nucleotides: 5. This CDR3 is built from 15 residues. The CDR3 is CASTPGTSGSYEQYF. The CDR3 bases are TGTGCCAGCACCCCCGGGACTAGCGGCTCCTACGAGCAGTACTTC.

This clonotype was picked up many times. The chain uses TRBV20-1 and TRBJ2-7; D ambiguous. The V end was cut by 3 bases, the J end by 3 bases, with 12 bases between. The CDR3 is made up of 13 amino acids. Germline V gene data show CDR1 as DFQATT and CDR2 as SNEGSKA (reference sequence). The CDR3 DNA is TGCAGTGCTAGCCCGTCCCCAGACTACGAGCAGTACTTC. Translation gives CSASPSPDYEQYF.

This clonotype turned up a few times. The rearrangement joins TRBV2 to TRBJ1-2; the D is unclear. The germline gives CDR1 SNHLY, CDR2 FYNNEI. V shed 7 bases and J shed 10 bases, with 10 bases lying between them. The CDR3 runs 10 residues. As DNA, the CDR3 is TGTGCCAGCACCGCTTCGGACTACACCTTC. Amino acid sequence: CASTASDYTF.

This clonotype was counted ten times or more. Here the CDR3 reads CSVRTSPQTYNEQFF. The CDR3 DNA is TGCAGCGTTAGGACTAGTCCCCAGACTTACAATGAGCAGTTCTTC. The chain joins TRBV29-1 to TRBJ2-1, with TRBD2 identical over 7 bases. With V trimmed by 5 bases and J by 4 bases, 11 bases remained unmatched. Looked up from germline, CDR1 is SQVTM and CDR2 is ANQGSEA. This CDR3 is built from 15 residues.

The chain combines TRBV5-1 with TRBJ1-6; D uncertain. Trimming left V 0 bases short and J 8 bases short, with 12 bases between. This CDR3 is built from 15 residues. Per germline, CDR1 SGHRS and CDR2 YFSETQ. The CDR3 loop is CASSLEAGDDSPLHF. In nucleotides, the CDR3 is TGCGCCAGCAGCTTGGAGGCCGGGGATGATTCACCCCTCCACTTT.

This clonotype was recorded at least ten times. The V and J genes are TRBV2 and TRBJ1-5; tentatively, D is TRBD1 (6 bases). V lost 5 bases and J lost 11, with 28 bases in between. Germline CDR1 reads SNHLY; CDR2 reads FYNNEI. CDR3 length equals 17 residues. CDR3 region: CASSLAGAYDSRETQHF. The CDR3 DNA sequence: TGTGCCAGCAGTTTGGCAGGGGCCTACGATTCCCGGGAGACCCAGCATTTT.

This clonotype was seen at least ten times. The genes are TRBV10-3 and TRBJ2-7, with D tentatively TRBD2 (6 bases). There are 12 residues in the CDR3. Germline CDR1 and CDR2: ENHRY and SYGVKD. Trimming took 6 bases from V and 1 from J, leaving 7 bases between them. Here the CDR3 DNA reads TGTGCCATCAGGGGACTTTCCTACGAGCAGTACTTC. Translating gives CAIRGLSYEQYF.

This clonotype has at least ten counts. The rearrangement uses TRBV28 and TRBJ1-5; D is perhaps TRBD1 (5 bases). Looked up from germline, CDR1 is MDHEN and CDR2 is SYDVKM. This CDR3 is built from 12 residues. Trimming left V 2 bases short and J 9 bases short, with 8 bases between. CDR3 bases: TGTGCCAGCAGTTTAGTTGGGGGGCCCCAGCATTTT. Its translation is CASSLVGGPQHF.

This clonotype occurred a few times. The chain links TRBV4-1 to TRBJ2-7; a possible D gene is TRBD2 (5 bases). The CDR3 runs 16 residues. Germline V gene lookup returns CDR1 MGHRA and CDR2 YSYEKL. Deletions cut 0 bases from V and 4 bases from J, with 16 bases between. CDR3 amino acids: CASSQDIRGLRYEQYF. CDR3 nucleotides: TGCGCCAGCAGCCAAGATATCCGTGGACTCCGATACGAGCAGTACTTC.

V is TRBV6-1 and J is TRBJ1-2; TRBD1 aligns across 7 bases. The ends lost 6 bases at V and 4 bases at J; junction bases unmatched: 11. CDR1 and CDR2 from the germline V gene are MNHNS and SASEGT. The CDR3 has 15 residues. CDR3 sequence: CASSPHETGSYGYTF. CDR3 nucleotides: TGTGCCAGCAGCCCACATGAGACAGGGAGCTATGGCTACACCTTC.